The 9 T cell receptor beta chains below all came from one sample that was sequenced in a study of shared clonotypes between healthy human individuals (dated by TCRdb to about 2020). For the CD8 naive samples, CD45RO-negative cells were positively selected for CCR7, yielding a CD45RA+CCR7+ population from which TemRA cells were excluded. Library preparation used the immunoSEQ multiplex PCR assay. In its TCRdb copy, this immuneACCESS table keeps in-frame sequences only and misses some clones. Where compared with another copy, unresolved V genes explain less than half of these, and the others have no known cause. In all, the sample holds about 680,000 clones, and roughly nine tenths of those were seen once. The ten largest clones add up to about 24% of the sample. Input material: naive CD8+ T cells sorted from blood. What the cell subset or site label conveys for this sample: CD45RA+CCR7+. These receptors were collected from a man in his thirties or forties in good health.

The chain couples TRBV7-9 to TRBJ2-5; TRBD2 agrees at 8 bases. V lost 5 bases and J lost 0; bases outside the gene matches: 2. This CDR3 region has 14 residues. Germline lookup yields CDR1 SEHNR and CDR2 FQNEAQ (reference sequence). The CDR3 protein is CASSKLADQETQYF. The DNA of the CDR3 is TGTGCCAGCAGCAAACTAGCGGACCAAGAGACCCAGTACTTC.

The chain employs TRBV11-2 and TRBJ2-3; D uncertain. The CDR3 is made up of 13 amino acids. Germline-derived CDR1 and CDR2 are SGHAT and FQNNGV. Trimming cost V 4 bases and J 10 bases, with 15 bases left between them. CDR3 bases: TGTGCCAGCAGCTCGACCCTCGATGGGGCGCAGTATTTT. This gives the protein CASSSTLDGAQYF.

The chain employs TRBV19 and TRBJ1-1, with 8 bases aligning to TRBD1. Germline CDR1 and CDR2: LNHDA and SQIVND (reference sequence). The ends lost 4 bases at V and 6 bases at J; junction bases unmatched: 7. The CDR3 contains 14 residues. The CDR3 DNA sequence: TGTGCCAGTAGTAAGTCGACAGGGGACCCTGAAGCTTTCTTT. Amino acid sequence: CASSKSTGDPEAFF.

This clone was detected only a few times. CDR3 coding DNA: TGTGCCACGGTGGGGGGAAATGTAGATGGCTACACCTTC. Encoded protein: CATVGGNVDGYTF. The rearrangement uses TRBV2 and TRBJ1-2; maybe TRBD1 (5 bases). CDR3 length: 13 amino acids. V lost 10 bases and J 6 bases, leaving 18 bases between the germline ends. Germline CDR1 reads SNHLY; CDR2 reads FYNNEI.

The J gene is TRBJ2-3, the V gene TRBV9; no clear D. This CDR3 has 15 residues. Trimming removed 0 bases from V and 1 base from J, with 9 bases in between. The germline gives CDR1 SGDLS, CDR2 YYNGEE. Written as DNA, the CDR3 is TGTGCCAGCAGCGTAGTAGGGTTTGGCACAGATACGCAGTATTTT. Residues: CASSVVGFGTDTQYF.

The rearrangement joins TRBV5-4 to TRBJ1-5, with TRBD1 as a possible D gene (6 bases). The V and J ends lost 4 bases and 1 base respectively, with 21 bases between them. Germline CDR1 is SGHNT and CDR2 is YYREEE (reference sequence). CDR3 length equals 18 residues. The CDR3 DNA reads as TGTGCCAGCAGCCACGACGAACGGACAGACGGCAGCAATCAGCCCCAGCATTTT. This codes for CASSHDERTDGSNQPQHF.

In its sample, this clone was seen once. The chain joins TRBV29-1 to TRBJ1-4; TRBD1 aligns across 9 bases. Germline CDR1 and CDR2: SQVTM and ANQGSEA. Trimming cost V 5 bases and J 14 bases; bases outside gene matches: 6. This CDR3 contains 11 residues. CDR3 protein: CSVWDREGLFF. The CDR3, as DNA: TGCAGCGTTTGGGACAGGGAAGGTCTGTTTTTT.

The J gene is TRBJ2-7, the V gene TRBV7-2, with 11 bases aligning to TRBD2. The germline gives CDR1 SGHTA, CDR2 FQGNSA. This CDR3 is built from 16 residues. V lost 4 bases to trimming and J lost 4 bases; unmatched junction nucleotides: 9. This CDR3 is CASSSTSGLAGYEQYF. The DNA for the CDR3 is TGTGCCAGCAGCTCGACATCAGGACTAGCGGGTTACGAGCAGTACTTC.

CDR3 DNA: TGTGCCAGCAGTCTCAGACAGGGCAGTCAGCCCCAGCATTTT. Amino acids: CASSLRQGSQPQHF. The rearrangement joins TRBV28 to TRBJ1-5; TRBD1 aligns across 7 bases. CDR3 length: 14 residues. The V gene's germline CDR1 is MDHEN and CDR2 SYDVKM. Trimming at V came to 5 bases and at J to 6 bases, leaving 7 bases not matched to a gene.